In its sample, the clone carrying this T cell receptor (beta chain) was seen once. What it recognizes is unknown. This specimen belongs to a study of CD8+CD57+ T cells in acquired aplastic anemia. Study-wide points: Overlapping CD8+ CDR3 repertoires of patients and controls contained under 35 shared sequences. Patients were compared with controls for CD8+ Simpson's diversity, and no significant difference emerged.

Patients selected for sequencing had displayed CD8+CD57+ cell expansion by flow cytometry. The template for TCR beta VDJ and CDR3 sequence profiling was genomic DNA. TCRdb fed the reads into MiXCR, producing one record per CDR3 protein. The data hold around 50,000 distinct CDR3 sequences, with just over 55% observed a single time. The CDR3 sequence is 14 residues long. Looked up from germline, CDR1 is MGHDK and CDR2 is SYGVNS. V lost 7 bases, J lost 0 bases, and 12 bases lay in between. Sequenced material: sorted CD4+, CD8+, or CD8+CD57+ T cells (not recorded which) from PBMCs. V and J are TRBV25-1 and TRBJ1-1; D remains ambiguous. This clonotype was obtained from a human donor with aplastic anemia. This CDR3 reads CASTRQEMNTEAFF. The CDR3 DNA is TGTGCCAGCACTAGGCAGGAGATGAACACTGAAGCTTTCTTT.